This entry features one TCR beta chain sequence. This record belongs to a study of CD8+ T cells in alopecia areata. It was cDNA, reverse transcribed from extracted RNA, that served as the sequencing template. The assay was immunoSEQ multiplex PCR, and TCRdb's table has in-frame clones only and misses some. The sample yields roughly 150,000 clones, around 86% seen once. Germline V gene lookup returns CDR1 LNHDA and CDR2 SQIVND (reference sequence). The germline V and J ends were trimmed by 5 bases and 4 bases, with 14 bases remaining between them. The CDR3 is 14 residues long. The TCR sequence derives from a human donor with alopecia areata. The sample was CD8+ T cells sorted from blood, taken at week 0. V is TRBV19 and J is TRBJ1-1, with D possibly being TRBD1 (6 bases). The CDR3 reads CASSFGGQGTEAFF. The CDR3 DNA sequence: TGTGCCAGTAGTTTCGGGGGACAAGGCACTGAAGCTTTCTTT.